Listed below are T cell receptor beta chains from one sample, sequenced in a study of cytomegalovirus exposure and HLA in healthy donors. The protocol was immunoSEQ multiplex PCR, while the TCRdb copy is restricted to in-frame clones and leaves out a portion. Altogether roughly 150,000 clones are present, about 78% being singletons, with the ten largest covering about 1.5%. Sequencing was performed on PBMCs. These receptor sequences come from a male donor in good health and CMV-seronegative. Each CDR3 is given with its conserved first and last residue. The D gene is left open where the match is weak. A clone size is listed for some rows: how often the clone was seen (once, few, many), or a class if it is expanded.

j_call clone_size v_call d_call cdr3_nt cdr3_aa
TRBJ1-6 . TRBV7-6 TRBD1 TGTGCCAGCAGCAAGGGACAGGGGAATTCACCCCTCCACTTT CASSKGQGNSPLHF
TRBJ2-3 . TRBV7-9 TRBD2 TGTGCCAGCAGCTTAGCGGGGACTGGCCGGGAGGAGCAGTATTTT CASSLAGTGREEQYF
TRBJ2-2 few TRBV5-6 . TGTGCCAGCAGCTTGGGGCGGGGAACCGGGGAGCTGTTTTTT CASSLGRGTGELFF
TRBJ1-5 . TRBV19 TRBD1 TGTGCCAGTAGTGGCAGGGGGTTAACTCTCGGCAATCAGCCCCAGCATTTT CASSGRGLTLGNQPQHF
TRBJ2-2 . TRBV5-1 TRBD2 TGCGCCAGCAGCCCACTAGCGGGGGCCGGGGAGCTGTTTTTT CASSPLAGAGELFF
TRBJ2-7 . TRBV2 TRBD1 TGTGCCAGCGCGGACCAACAGGGGTTCCCACGTGAGCAGTACTTC CASADQQGFPREQYF
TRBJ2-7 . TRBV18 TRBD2 TGTGCCAGCTCACCAGGCGGGAGCTCCTACGAGCAGTACTTC CASSPGGSSYEQYF
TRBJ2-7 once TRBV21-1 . TGTGCCAGCAGCAAAACGGGCTCCTACGAGCAGTACTTC CASSKTGSYEQYF
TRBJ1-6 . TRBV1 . TGCACTAATGAACCGGGACAGGGGTTTTGTTCACCCCTCCACTTT CTNEPGQGFCSPLHF
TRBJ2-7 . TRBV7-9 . TGTGCCAGCAGTCCACGCGGAGAGGCCTACGAGCAGTACTTC CASSPRGEAYEQYF
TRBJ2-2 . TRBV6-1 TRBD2 TGTGCCAGCAGTGCACTTAGCGGGAGCCCCACCGGGGAGCTGTTTTTT CASSALSGSPTGELFF
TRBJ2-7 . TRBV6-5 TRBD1 TGTGCCAGCAGTTACGACGGACAGGCCTTCTACGAGCAGTACTTC CASSYDGQAFYEQYF
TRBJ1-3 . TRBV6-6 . TGTGCCAGCAAGCCTCCCTCTGGAAACACCATATATTTT CASKPPSGNTIYF
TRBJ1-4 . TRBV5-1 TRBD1 TGCGCCAGCAGCCCGACAGGGGGCGTTAATGAAAAACTGTTTTTT CASSPTGGVNEKLFF
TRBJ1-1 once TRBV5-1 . TGCGCCAGCAGCCTAACGACAGGGAACACTGAAGCTTTCTTT CASSLTTGNTEAFF
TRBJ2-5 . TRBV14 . TGTGCCAGCAGTCCCCGGGTACGAGAGACCCAGTACTTC CASSPRVRETQYF
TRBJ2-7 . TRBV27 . TGTGCCAGCAGTTTAAATGGAGCAATAGAGTCCCGTAGTGAGCAGTACTTC CASSLNGAIESRSEQYF
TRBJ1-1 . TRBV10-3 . TGTGCCATCAGTGACCAGGGATTCACTGAAGCTTTCTTT CAISDQGFTEAFF
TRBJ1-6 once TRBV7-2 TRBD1 TGTGCCAGCAGCGTATCAGGGGGCGGTTATTCACCCCTCCACTTT CASSVSGGGYSPLHF
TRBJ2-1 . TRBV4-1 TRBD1 TGCGCCAGCAGCCAAAAAACAGGGGGCGTAGGGGGTGAGCAGTTCTTC CASSQKTGGVGGEQFF
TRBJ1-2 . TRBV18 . TGTGCCAGCTCACCTGCGAGCGGCGCTAACTATGGCTACACCTTC CASSPASGANYGYTF
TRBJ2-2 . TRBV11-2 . TGTGCCAGCAGCCGACGGGGGAACGCCGGGGAGCTGTTTTTT CASSRRGNAGELFF
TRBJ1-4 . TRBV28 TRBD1 TGTGCCAGCAGTTCAGGGGGCTTTGGCACTAATGAAAAACTGTTTTTT CASSSGGFGTNEKLFF
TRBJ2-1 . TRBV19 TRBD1 TGTGCCAGTATTCCTCGGGATCCAGGGGGCTACAATGAGCAGTTCTTC CASIPRDPGGYNEQFF
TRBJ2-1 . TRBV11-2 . TGTGCCAGCAGCCCGGTTAGGGGCAATGAGCAGTTCTTC CASSPVRGNEQFF
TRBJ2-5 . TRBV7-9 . TGTGCCAGCAGCCGAGCCTCGACTGAAGAGACCCAGTACTTC CASSRASTEETQYF